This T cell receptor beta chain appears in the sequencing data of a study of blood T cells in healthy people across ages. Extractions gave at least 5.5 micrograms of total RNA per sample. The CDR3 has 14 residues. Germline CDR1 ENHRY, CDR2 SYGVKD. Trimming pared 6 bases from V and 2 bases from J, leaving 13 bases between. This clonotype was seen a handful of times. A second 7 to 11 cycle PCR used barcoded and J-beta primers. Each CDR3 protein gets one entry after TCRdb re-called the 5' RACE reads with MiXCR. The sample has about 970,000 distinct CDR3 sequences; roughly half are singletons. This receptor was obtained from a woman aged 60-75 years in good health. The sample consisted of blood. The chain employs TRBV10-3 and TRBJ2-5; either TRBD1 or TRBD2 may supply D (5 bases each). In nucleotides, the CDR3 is TGTGCCATCAGCACACCGGGACGGCAAGAGACCCAGTACTTC. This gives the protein CAISTPGRQETQYF.